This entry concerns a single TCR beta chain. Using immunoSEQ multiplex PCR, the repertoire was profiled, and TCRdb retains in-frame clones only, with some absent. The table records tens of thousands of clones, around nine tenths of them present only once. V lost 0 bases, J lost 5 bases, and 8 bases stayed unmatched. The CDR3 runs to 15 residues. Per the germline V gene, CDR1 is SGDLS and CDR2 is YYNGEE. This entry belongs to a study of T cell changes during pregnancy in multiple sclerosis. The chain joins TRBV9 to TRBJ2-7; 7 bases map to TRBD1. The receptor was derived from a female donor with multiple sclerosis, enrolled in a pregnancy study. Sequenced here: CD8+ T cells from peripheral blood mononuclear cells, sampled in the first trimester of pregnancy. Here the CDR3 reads CASSVDRGPAHEQYF. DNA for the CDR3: TGTGCCAGCAGCGTAGACAGGGGCCCAGCGCACGAGCAGTACTTC.